What follows are 9 T cell receptor beta chains derived from one specimen sequenced in a study of cytomegalovirus exposure and HLA in healthy donors. Amplification used 60 Vbeta primers and 13 Jbeta primers. Sequencing was performed with immunoSEQ multiplex PCR; in TCRdb, only in-frame clones are kept and a portion is missing. The sample holds roughly 200,000 clones, 75% to 85% seen once. The sequenced sample was PBMCs. The receptor set was obtained from a woman aged 45-60 years in good health and CMV-seronegative.

The chain joins TRBV19 to TRBJ1-1; TRBD1 matches 8 bases. CDR1 is LNHDA, CDR2 SQIVND, per germline (reference sequence). The length of the CDR3 is 14 residues. V lost 4 bases, J lost 4 bases, and 5 bases stayed unmatched. DNA of the CDR3: TGTGCCAGTAGTAGCGACAGGGGATTCACTGAAGCTTTCTTT. Amino acid sequence: CASSSDRGFTEAFF.

This rearrangement joins TRBV7-2 to TRBJ1-5; TRBD1 matches 8 bases. Germline V lookup: CDR1 SGHTA, CDR2 FQGNSA. The V and J ends lost 2 bases and 5 bases, in that order; junction bases with no gene match: 5. The CDR3 runs 15 residues. The CDR3: CASSLRTGGYQPQHF. CDR3 nucleotide sequence: TGTGCCAGCAGCTTAAGAACAGGGGGGTATCAGCCCCAGCATTTT.

This sequence joins TRBV25-1 and TRBJ1-2; D ambiguous. With 7 bases removed from V and 10 bases from J, the gap between germline ends came to 13 bases. Germline V gives CDR1 MGHDK, CDR2 SYGVNS. CDR3 length: 11 residues. In nucleotides, the CDR3 is TGTGCCAGCACTCGGGGTTGTATCTACACCTTC. Encoded protein: CASTRGCIYTF.

V is TRBV7-3 and J is TRBJ1-2; D is ambiguous. This CDR3 comprises 13 residues. CDR1 and CDR2 (germline): SGHTA, FQGTGA. The germline V and J ends were trimmed by 5 bases and 7 bases, with 14 bases remaining between them. The chain's CDR3 is CASSHSGGLGYTF. DNA for the CDR3: TGTGCCAGCAGCCACTCGGGAGGGCTTGGCTACACCTTC.

This chain links TRBV18 with TRBJ1-2; D is undetermined. Per germline, CDR1 KGHSH and CDR2 LQKENI. CDR3 length equals 15 residues. The ends were cut back, 2 bases at V and 0 bases at J, with 10 bases in the middle. CDR3 region: CASSPGSHSNYGYTF. CDR3 nucleotides: TGTGCCAGCTCACCAGGGAGTCATTCTAACTATGGCTACACCTTC.

V usage is TRBV18 and J usage is TRBJ1-1, with D uncertain. Germline V gene sequence: CDR1 KGHSH, CDR2 LQKENI. The CDR3 has 15 residues. Trimming shortened V by 3 bases and J by 4 bases, and 15 bases separated the two germline ends. The chain's CDR3 is CASSPQGPGTTEAFF. The CDR3 bases are TGTGCCAGCTCACCGCAAGGCCCGGGAACCACTGAAGCTTTCTTT.

This clone was counted a single time. This rearrangement joins TRBV7-2 to TRBJ2-7, with D possibly being TRBD2 (6 bases). The germline V gene has CDR1 SGHTA and CDR2 FQGNSA. Trimming shortened V by 4 bases and J by 2 bases, and 15 bases separated the two germline ends. This CDR3 spans 15 amino acids. The CDR3 reads CASSSRLVSAYEQYF. The CDR3, as DNA: TGTGCCAGCAGCTCCAGACTAGTTTCAGCCTACGAGCAGTACTTC.

Only one count was recorded for this clone. The V and J genes are TRBV6-1 and TRBJ2-7; D is possibly TRBD1 (6 bases). Germline CDR1 and CDR2: MNHNS and SASEGT. V dropped 8 bases and J dropped 4 bases, with 18 bases sitting between them. The CDR3 extends over 14 amino acids. The chain's CDR3 is CASSGADREYEQYF. CDR3 nucleotides: TGTGCCAGCTCTGGAGCGGACAGAGAGTACGAGCAGTACTTC.

This clone turned up a few times. V gene TRBV30 combines with J gene TRBJ1-2, with D uncertain. CDR3 length equals 12 residues. Germline V gene data show CDR1 as GTSNPN and CDR2 as SVGIG (reference sequence). Trimming stripped 4 bases from V and 0 bases from J, with 6 bases between. This chain's CDR3 is CAWTRSNYGYTF. The DNA of the CDR3 is TGTGCCTGGACCAGGTCTAACTATGGCTACACCTTC. The full variable domain, rest sourced from reference TRBV30 and TRBJ1-2, is SQTIHQWPATLVQPVGSPLSLECTVEGTSNPNLYWYRQAAGRGLQLLFYSVGIGQISSEVPQNLSASRPQDRQFILSSKKLLLSDSGFYLCAWTRSNYGYTFGSGTRLTVV.